These 26 T cell receptor beta chains came from one sample sequenced in a study of blood T cells in healthy people across ages. Together with a sample-barcoded 5' primer, a J-beta primer mix was included in a second PCR lasting roughly 6 to 12 cycles. TCRdb re-called the 5' RACE reads with MiXCR, one entry per CDR3 protein. The repertoire includes 1.5 million to 2 million distinct CDR3 sequences, roughly 27% of them detected once, and more than 6% sits in the top ten. Material: blood. The receptor set was obtained from a woman aged 25-40 years in good health.

The V gene is TRBV9, the J gene TRBJ1-2, with 7 bases fitting TRBD1. The V segment lost 3 bases and the J segment 3 bases; nucleotides outside the gene matches: 8. This CDR3 region has 15 residues. In germline, CDR1 is SGDLS, CDR2 YYNGEE. The CDR3 spells CASSGRGGTDYGYTF. The CDR3 region has the DNA TGTGCCAGCAGCGGGAGAGGTGGGACAGACTATGGCTACACCTTC.

This chain links TRBV7-9 with TRBJ2-1, with D perhaps matching TRBD2 (6 bases). Per germline, CDR1 SEHNR and CDR2 FQNEAQ (reference sequence). The CDR3 length is 14 residues. V was shortened by 6 bases and J by 6 bases, with 15 bases between the two germline ends. The CDR3 spells CASRPSASRNEQFF. In DNA, the CDR3 is TGTGCCAGCAGACCTAGCGCCAGCCGCAATGAGCAGTTCTTC. The full variable domain, its missing parts supplied by reference TRBV7-9 and TRBJ2-1, is DTGVSQNPRHKITKRGQNVTFRCDPISEHNRLYWYRQTLGQGPEFLTYFQNEAQLEKSRLLSDRFSAERPKGSFSTLEIQRTEQGDSAMYLCASRPSASRNEQFFGPGTRLTVL.

This clonotype came up a few times. V gene TRBV5-1 combines with J gene TRBJ1-6; 7 bases match TRBD1. The CDR3 consists of 14 residues. V was clipped by 4 bases and J by 5 bases; unmatched bases: 3. Germline CDR1 is SGHRS and CDR2 is YFSETQ. This CDR3 reads CASSPTGNNSPLHF. The CDR3 nucleotides read TGCGCCAGCAGCCCGACAGGGAATAATTCACCCCTCCACTTT.

The chain joins TRBV18 to TRBJ2-4; the D is unclear. CDR1 is KGHSH, CDR2 LQKENI, per germline. V lost 0 bases to trimming and J lost 1 base, with 13 bases between them. This CDR3 is 17 amino acids long. The CDR3, as DNA: TGTGCCAGCTCACCACCGGGGAACAGCCAGGCCAAAAACATTCAGTACTTC. It codes for CASSPPGNSQAKNIQYF. The full variable domain, in which reference TRBV18 and TRBJ2-4 provide the parts outside the CDR3, is NAGVMQNPRHLVRRRGQEARLRCSPMKGHSHVYWYRQLPEEGLKFMVYLQKENIIDESGMPKERFSAEFPKEGPSILRIQQVVRGDSAAYFCASSPPGNSQAKNIQYFGAGTRLSVL.

Many counts were recorded for this clonotype. V and J are TRBV7-2 and TRBJ2-5; TRBD1 aligns across 8 bases. The J segment lost 5 bases and the V segment lost 0 bases, leaving 11 bases of the junction unmatched. The CDR3 is 17 residues long. CDR1 and CDR2 from the germline V gene are SGHTA and FQGNSA. The DNA for the CDR3 is TGTGCCAGCAGCTTAGCTGACAGGGGTAGTGTCGTGGAGACCCAGTACTTC. Translating gives CASSLADRGSVVETQYF.

Concerning this clonotype itself: With a much larger clone just one base away, this may be a read error. The chain joins TRBV4-1 to TRBJ2-7; no clear D gene. The V gene lost 1 base and the J gene lost 7 bases, with 20 bases spanning the gap. Germline V gene lookup returns CDR1 MGHRA and CDR2 YSYEKL. The CDR3 spans 16 residues. CDR3 nucleotide sequence: TGCGCCAGCAGCCAAGTAACGTCTGCATCCTACAATGAGCAGTACTTC. This codes for CASSQVTSASYNEQYF.

This clonotype appeared a few times. V usage is TRBV15 and J usage is TRBJ2-1, with 15 bases that match TRBD2. The trim removed 5 bases at V and 8 bases at J, leaving 4 bases unmatched. The length of the CDR3 is 15 residues. Germline V gives CDR1 LNHNV, CDR2 YYDKDF (reference sequence). In DNA form, the CDR3 reads TGTGCCACCAGCCATCGGACTAGCGGGAGGGATGAGCAGTTCTTC. Translation gives CATSHRTSGRDEQFF. Full variable domain (outside the CDR3, taken from reference TRBV15 and TRBJ2-1): DAMVIQNPRYQVTQFGKPVTLSCSQTLNHNVMYWYQQKSSQAPKLLFHYYDKDFNNEADTPDNFQSRRPNTSFCFLDIRSPGLGDTAMYLCATSHRTSGRDEQFFGPGTRLTVL.

The chain joins TRBV10-3 to TRBJ2-1, with 12 nucleotides matching TRBD2. V was pared by 5 bases and J by 6 bases, with 2 bases of the junction left unmatched. Germline CDR1 reads ENHRY; CDR2 reads SYGVKD. CDR3 length equals 14 residues. The CDR3 is CAISLAGGPNEQFF. CDR3 DNA sequence: TGTGCCATCAGTCTAGCGGGAGGGCCCAATGAGCAGTTCTTC.

The rearrangement joins TRBV7-2 to TRBJ2-7; 8 bases match TRBD2. The CDR3 covers 14 residues. Per germline, CDR1 SGHTA and CDR2 FQGNSA. J lost 6 bases, V lost 7 bases, and 11 bases had no gene match. This chain's CDR3 is CASTIKTGGAEQYF. DNA of the CDR3: TGTGCCAGCACCATTAAGACGGGAGGGGCCGAGCAGTACTTC. The full variable domain, rest sourced from reference TRBV7-2 and TRBJ2-7, is GAGVSQSPSNKVTEKGKDVELRCDPISGHTALYWYRQSLGQGLEFLIYFQGNSAPDKSGLPSDRFSAERTGGSVSTLTIQRTQQEDSAVYLCASTIKTGGAEQYFGPGTRLTVT.

Details on this clonotype: At one of its ends the junction is not consistent with the germline gene, which may arise from a read error. This chain uses TRBV5-1 with TRBJ1-1; the match to TRBD1 covers 9 bases. This CDR3 is built from 15 residues. Germline lookup yields CDR1 SGHRS and CDR2 YFSETQ. This CDR3 reads CASSGGQGADTEVFF. CDR3 DNA: TGCGCCAGCAGCGGGGGACAGGGAGCGGATACTGAAGTTTTCTTT.

This clonotype has just a few counts. The J gene is TRBJ2-2, the V gene TRBV5-1; the match to TRBD1 covers 8 bases. V gave up 1 base and J gave up 1 base; unmatched junction bases: 3. The CDR3 has 16 amino acids. Germline V gene lookup returns CDR1 SGHRS and CDR2 YFSETQ. In DNA, the CDR3 is TGCGCCAGCAGCTTGACAGGGGGTTTGAACACCGGGGAGCTGTTTTTT. Residues: CASSLTGGLNTGELFF.

This chain connects TRBV11-2 to TRBJ2-2; unclear D gene. This CDR3 region has 12 residues. V gave up 5 bases and J gave up 8 bases, with 9 bases separating them. Germline V gene lookup returns CDR1 SGHAT and CDR2 FQNNGV. The CDR3 spells CASSLPVGELFF. DNA of the CDR3: TGTGCCAGCAGCCTGCCGGTGGGGGAGCTGTTTTTT.

The V call is TRBV20-1, the J call TRBJ2-1; no firm D call. V was shortened by 0 bases and J by 7 bases, with 16 bases between the two germline ends. Germline V lookup: CDR1 DFQATT, CDR2 SNEGSKA (reference sequence). This CDR3 has 15 residues. CDR3 DNA: TGCAGTGCTAGAGAGAAGTTAATTATATCGAATGAGCAGTTCTTC. This gives the protein CSAREKLIISNEQFF.

This clonotype was counted ten times or more. CDR3 protein: CATSRVKGQGETQYF. Here the CDR3 DNA reads TGTGCCACCAGCAGAGTTAAGGGGCAGGGAGAGACCCAGTACTTC. The chain is built from TRBV15 and TRBJ2-5, with D perhaps TRBD1 (5 bases). The CDR3 covers 15 residues. The germline V gene encodes CDR1 LNHNV and CDR2 YYDKDF (reference sequence). Trimming removed 1 base at V and 4 bases at J, with 13 bases between.

This clonotype was seen only a few times. The chain carries TRBV28 and TRBJ1-5; tentatively, D is TRBD1 (5 bases). V shed 6 bases and J shed 1 base, with 13 bases lying between them. The CDR3 has 15 residues. Germline loops: CDR1 MDHEN, CDR2 SYDVKM. CDR3 nucleotides: TGTGCCAGCAGCGCTGCCGGGGGGAGCAATCAGCCCCAGCATTTT. Encoded protein: CASSAAGGSNQPQHF.

The table lists this clonotype with many counts. The rearrangement uses TRBV12-3 or TRBV12-4 and TRBJ1-2, with 9 bases matching TRBD1. V gave up 5 bases and J gave up 4 bases; unmatched junction bases: 8. The CDR3 runs 15 residues. CDR3 sequence (DNA): TGTGCCAGCAGTCCAACCGGGACAGGGATCTATGGCTACACCTTC. It encodes CASSPTGTGIYGYTF.

This clonotype was picked up many times. J is TRBJ2-5 and V is TRBV18, with 8 nucleotides matching TRBD1. There are 14 residues in the CDR3. Per the germline V gene, CDR1 is KGHSH and CDR2 is LQKENI. After removal of 3 bases from V and 11 bases from J, the junction contained 11 bases not matched to a gene. The CDR3 sequence is CASSPGQGRGEQYF. CDR3 coding DNA: TGTGCCAGCTCACCCGGACAGGGACGTGGGGAGCAGTACTTC.

With regard to this clonotype: One end of the junction fails to match germline, which may point to a read error. V usage is TRBV12-3 or TRBV12-4 and J usage is TRBJ2-3; no firm D call. The CDR3 consists of 12 residues. The CDR3 here is CASTRSTDMQYF. As DNA, the CDR3 is TGTGCCAGCACCCGGAGCACAGATATGCAGTATTTT.

The sample holds a few counts of this clonotype. V is TRBV29-1 and J is TRBJ1-2; 9 nucleotides align to TRBD1. Trimming removed 6 bases from V and 8 bases from J; junction bases left unmatched: 7. Germline CDR1 is SQVTM and CDR2 is ANQGSEA. There are 12 residues in the CDR3. CDR3: CSVVWDRDGYTF. Here the CDR3 DNA reads TGCAGCGTCGTTTGGGACAGGGACGGCTACACCTTC. The full variable domain, completed using reference TRBV29-1 and TRBJ1-2, is SAVISQKPSRDICQRGTSLTIQCQVDSQVTMMFWYRQQPGQSLTLIATANQGSEATYESGFVIDKFPISRPNLTFSTLTVSNMSPEDSSIYLCSVVWDRDGYTFGSGTRLTVV.

The V call is TRBV3-1, the J call TRBJ2-1; no definite D call. The CDR3 has 13 residues. Trimming pared 0 bases from V and 9 bases from J, leaving 9 bases between. Germline lookup yields CDR1 LGHDT and CDR2 YNNKEL (reference sequence). CDR3 DNA sequence: TGTGCCAGCAGCCAAGATGGTATCAGTGAGCAGTTCTTC. It specifies CASSQDGISEQFF.

This chain links TRBV5-1 with TRBJ2-5; TRBD2 agrees at 7 bases. J was trimmed by 5 bases and V by 7 bases; bases with no gene match: 8. Germline values: CDR1 SGHRS, CDR2 YFSETQ. This CDR3 has 13 residues. The CDR3 reads CASGQRGGETQYF. CDR3 nucleotides: TGCGCCAGCGGTCAGCGGGGTGGCGAGACCCAGTACTTC.

The chain employs TRBV7-9 and TRBJ2-3, with D maybe TRBD2 (5 bases). V lost 3 bases, J lost 1 base, and 11 bases lay in between. The CDR3 totals 15 residues. Looked up from germline, CDR1 is SEHNR and CDR2 is FQNEAQ (reference sequence). CDR3 in DNA: TGTGCCAGCAGCTTTGGTAGCGAGGGCACAGATACGCAGTATTTT. It translates to CASSFGSEGTDTQYF. Together with reference TRBV7-9 and TRBJ2-3, the CDR3 gives the full variable domain: DTGVSQNPRHKITKRGQNVTFRCDPISEHNRLYWYRQTLGQGPEFLTYFQNEAQLEKSRLLSDRFSAERPKGSFSTLEIQRTEQGDSAMYLCASSFGSEGTDTQYFGPGTRLTVL.

The V and J genes are TRBV29-1 and TRBJ2-2; D may be TRBD1 (6 bases). CDR1 is SQVTM, CDR2 ANQGSEA, per germline. V lost 7 bases and J lost 0, with 9 bases in between. This CDR3 has 13 amino acids. CDR3 amino acids: CSGGQPNTGELFF. In nucleotides, the CDR3 is TGCAGCGGGGGGCAACCGAACACCGGGGAGCTGTTTTTT.

This clonotype showed up just a few times. The chain carries TRBV7-9 and TRBJ2-5, with D tentatively TRBD1 (6 bases). Germline CDR1 and CDR2: SEHNR and FQNEAQ (reference sequence). The CDR3 totals 15 residues. V was trimmed by 0 bases and J by 4 bases, leaving 12 bases between them. The CDR3 is CASSLAGARAETQYF. Written as DNA, the CDR3 is TGTGCCAGCAGCTTAGCGGGGGCACGGGCAGAGACCCAGTACTTC.

This clonotype has a handful of counts. The chain links TRBV14 to TRBJ2-1, with no clear D. Germline V CDR1 and CDR2: SGHDN, FVKESK. The V and J ends lost 0 bases and 15 bases respectively, with 12 bases between them. The length of the CDR3 is 12 residues. The CDR3 DNA reads TGTGCCAGCAGCCAAGAAACGAACCATATGTTCTTC. Translated, it gives CASSQETNHMFF.

This clonotype appeared a few times. This chain uses TRBV6-5 with TRBJ2-7; TRBD1 aligns across 9 bases. CDR1 is MNHEY and CDR2 is SVGAGI in the germline V gene. The CDR3 contains 15 residues. Trimming cost V 2 bases and J 4 bases; bases outside gene matches: 6. CDR3 nucleotides: TGTGCCAGCAGTTACGGTTGGGACAGGGAATACGAGCAGTACTTC. As protein: CASSYGWDREYEQYF.